The 14 T cell receptor beta chains given below trace back to one sample, sequenced in a study of blood T cell repertoires in COVID-19. TCRdb's table, derived via immunoSEQ multiplex PCR, lists solely in-frame clones and lacks some. This table has some 190,000 clones, about four fifths appearing once. The source material was peripheral blood. These receptors came from a woman older than 75 with COVID-19, enrolled during active disease.

The CDR3 DNA reads as TGTGCCAGCAGCCCACTCGGGCAGGGGATCGCAGAGACCCAGTACTTC. Its protein product is CASSPLGQGIAETQYF. V gene TRBV14 combines with J gene TRBJ2-5; D perhaps matches TRBD1 (6 bases). Germline CDR1 SGHDN, CDR2 FVKESK. CDR3 length: 16 amino acids. Trimming removed 4 bases from V and 4 bases from J, with 19 bases in between.

The V gene is TRBV9, the J gene TRBJ2-2; 10 bases are a match to TRBD1. The CDR3 has 14 amino acids. The V gene end was trimmed by 4 bases and the J gene end by 8 bases; junction bases not matched to a gene: 5. Germline V gene lookup returns CDR1 SGDLS and CDR2 YYNGEE. The CDR3 DNA reads as TGTGCCAGCAGCTTAGGACAGGGGGTAGGGGAGCTGTTTTTT. Translating it yields CASSLGQGVGELFF.

A note on this clone: Other DNA sequences within the sample encode an identical CDR3. The chain employs TRBV5-1 and TRBJ2-3; TRBD1 matches at 7 bases. This CDR3 is 14 amino acids long. CDR1 is SGHRS and CDR2 is YFSETQ in the germline V gene. V lost 3 bases and J lost 1; bases outside the gene matches: 2. The CDR3 loop reads CASSWGQRTDTQYF. In nucleotides, the CDR3 is TGCGCCAGCAGCTGGGGACAGCGCACAGATACGCAGTATTTT.

V is TRBV18 and J is TRBJ1-1; 11 positions agree with TRBD1. Trimming at V came to 3 bases and at J to 11 bases, leaving 5 bases not matched to a gene. Per germline, CDR1 KGHSH and CDR2 LQKENI. This CDR3 has 13 amino acids. CDR3 sequence reads: CASSPDRGQGAFF. In nucleotides, the CDR3 is TGTGCCAGCTCACCGGACAGGGGGCAGGGGGCTTTCTTT.

The CDR3 bases are TGTGCCAGCGTGCTGCACCGGGACAGTAGTACTGAAGCTTTCTTT. This encodes CASVLHRDSSTEAFF. This chain links TRBV6-5 with TRBJ1-1; the match to TRBD1 covers 7 bases. The germline gives CDR1 MNHEY, CDR2 SVGAGI. The CDR3 sequence is 15 residues long. The J segment lost 5 bases and the V segment lost 8 bases, leaving 14 bases of the junction unmatched.

In this sample, this clone turned up a few times. The germline gene is not matched at one end of the junction; a read error may be the cause. The J gene is TRBJ2-2, the V gene TRBV7-7, with 8 bases matching TRBD2. The CDR3 runs to 16 residues. The germline V gene has CDR1 SSHAT and CDR2 FNYEAQ (reference sequence). CDR3 nucleotides: TGTGCTAGCAGCTCCGGGAGCGGGAGGAACACCGGGGAGCTGTTTTTT. This translates into CASSSGSGRNTGELFF. The full variable domain, in which reference TRBV7-7 and TRBJ2-2 provide the parts outside the CDR3, is GAGVSQSPRYKVTKRGQDVTLRCDPISSHATLYWYQQALGQGPEFLTYFNYEAQPDKSGLPSDRFSAERPEGSISTLTIQRTEQRDSAMYRCASSSGSGRNTGELFFGEGSRLTVL.

This clone was seen a few times. V gene TRBV6-5 combines with J gene TRBJ2-3, with 8 positions matching TRBD2. Germline-derived CDR1 and CDR2 are MNHEY and SVGAGI. The CDR3 totals 15 residues. The ends lost 7 bases at V and 6 bases at J; junction bases unmatched: 12. Here the CDR3 reads CASTLSPGGGDTQYF. In DNA, the CDR3 is TGTGCCAGCACCCTCTCACCGGGAGGGGGGGATACGCAGTATTTT.

About this clone: Relative to the germline gene, one junction end is altered; a read error may explain this. V gene TRBV9 combines with J gene TRBJ2-2; 11 positions agree with TRBD2. The CDR3 is 16 amino acids. Germline CDR1 SGDLS, CDR2 YYNGEE. CDR3 bases: TGTGCCAGCAGCAGTTCCGGGACTAGCGGTACCGGAGAGCTGTTTTTT. This sequence encodes CASSSSGTSGTGELFF.

This clone showed up just a few times. This chain links TRBV9 with TRBJ2-5; 13 bases match TRBD2. Germline lookup yields CDR1 SGDLS and CDR2 YYNGEE. The CDR3 has 16 amino acids. The V segment lost 3 bases and the J segment 5 bases; nucleotides outside the gene matches: 7. This CDR3 reads CASSGPGLAGRETQYF. The CDR3 DNA follows: TGTGCCAGCAGCGGGCCGGGACTAGCGGGACGGGAGACCCAGTACTTC.

The chain links TRBV28 to TRBJ1-2; a possible D gene is TRBD1 (6 bases). The CDR3 has 14 amino acids. Between the trimmed V and J ends, which lost 5 bases and 4 bases, there was a span of 14 bases. CDR1 MDHEN and CDR2 SYDVKM come from the germline V gene. The DNA for the CDR3 is TGTGCCAGCAGTACCCCAACAGGGACCTATGGCTACACCTTC. Protein: CASSTPTGTYGYTF.

This chain joins TRBV18 and TRBJ1-6; 10 positions match TRBD1. V dropped 8 bases and J dropped 7; count of bases not matched to a gene: 8. In germline, CDR1 is KGHSH, CDR2 LQKENI. The CDR3 contains 15 residues. CDR3 nucleotide sequence: TGTGCCAGCGGGCTACCGGGACAGGGGAATTCACCCCTCCACTTT. Its protein product is CASGLPGQGNSPLHF.

This sequence joins TRBV6-5 and TRBJ1-2; unclear D gene. The CDR3 is made up of 11 amino acids. Germline lookup yields CDR1 MNHEY and CDR2 SVGAGI. The V end lost 6 bases, the J end lost 6 bases, and 8 bases lay between the germline ends. CDR3 amino acids: CASSRWHGYTF. The CDR3 region has the DNA TGTGCCAGCAGCCGATGGCATGGCTACACCTTC.

This clone was seen a few times. The V and J genes are TRBV6-1 and TRBJ2-7, with 8 bases matching TRBD1. Looked up from germline, CDR1 is MNHNS and CDR2 is SASEGT. V trimming: 3 bases; J trimming: 4 bases; junction bases outside the gene matches: 5. This CDR3 is built from 14 residues. The CDR3 bases are TGTGCCAGCAGTGAGGGACAGGCTCCATACGAGCAGTACTTC. It translates to CASSEGQAPYEQYF.

The chain carries TRBV3-1 (or the pseudogene TRBV3-2) and TRBJ2-3; 9 bases match TRBD1. Germline CDR1 is LGHDT and CDR2 is YNNKEL (reference sequence). After removal of 1 base from V and 2 bases from J, the junction contained 10 bases not matched to a gene. The CDR3 has 18 amino acids. The DNA of the CDR3 is TGTGCCAGCAGCCAAGGCCATGCTGGACAGGGGTCCACAGATACGCAGTATTTT. Its protein is CASSQGHAGQGSTDTQYF.